This TCR beta chain was retrieved from a study of blood T cell repertoires in COVID-19. Study-wide context: Whether acute or convalescent, the COVID-19 samples came from the United States, Italy and Spain.

Authors' methods: Estimation of nucleated cell counts was performed using reference gene primer amplification. Produced via immunoSEQ multiplex PCR; TCRdb's table is partial and in-frame only. V, J and clone size were drawn from that table, and D and trimming were deduced from the DNA. Counted here are 410,000 or so clones, approximately 89% occurring once; the ten biggest clones make up around 1.5%. The trim removed 4 bases at V and 7 bases at J, leaving 14 bases unmatched. The CDR3 is 18 amino acids. Germline CDR1 MNHEY, CDR2 SVGEGT. This sequence joins TRBV6-2 or TRBV6-3 and TRBJ1-5, with TRBD1 matching over 12 bases. Material for sequencing was peripheral blood. The clonotype was recovered from a woman in her 40s with COVID-19, enrolled during active disease. The chain's CDR3 is CASSFPTAGTGGMQPQHF. CDR3 in DNA: TGTGCCAGCAGTTTCCCCACCGCCGGGACAGGGGGCATGCAGCCCCAGCATTTT.